This T cell receptor beta chain was sequenced in a study of control samples from healthy donors and cancer patients. The repertoire was sequenced with immunoSEQ multiplex PCR; TCRdb's copy has only in-frame clones and lacks some. In the table there are roughly 120,000 clones, about 95% of which are singletons. The CDR3 extends over 13 amino acids. Sequenced sample: blood. The chain recombines TRBV12-2 with TRBJ2-7. TRBV12-2 is listed as a pseudogene. The TCR sequence derives from a man aged 25-45 years in good health. The chain's CDR3 is CASRLGDRREQYF. The CDR3 DNA is TGTGCAAGTCGCTTAGGGGACCGTCGCGAGCAGTACTTC.